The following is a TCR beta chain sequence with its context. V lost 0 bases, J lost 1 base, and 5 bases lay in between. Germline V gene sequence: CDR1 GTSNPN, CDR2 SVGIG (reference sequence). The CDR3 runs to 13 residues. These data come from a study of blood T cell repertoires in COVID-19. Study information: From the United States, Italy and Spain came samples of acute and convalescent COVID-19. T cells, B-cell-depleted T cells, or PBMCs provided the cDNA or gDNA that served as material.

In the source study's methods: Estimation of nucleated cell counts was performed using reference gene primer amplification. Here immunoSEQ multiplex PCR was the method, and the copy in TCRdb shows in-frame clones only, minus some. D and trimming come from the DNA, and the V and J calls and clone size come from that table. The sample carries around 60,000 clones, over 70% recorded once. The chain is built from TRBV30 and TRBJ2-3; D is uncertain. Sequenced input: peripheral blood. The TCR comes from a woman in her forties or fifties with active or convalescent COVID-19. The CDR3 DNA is TGTGCCTGGAGTGTAGGAGGCACAGATACGCAGTATTTT. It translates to CAWSVGGTDTQYF. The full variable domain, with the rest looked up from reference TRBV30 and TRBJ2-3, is SQTIHQWPATLVQPVGSPLSLECTVEGTSNPNLYWYRQAAGRGLQLLFYSVGIGQISSEVPQNLSASRPQDRQFILSSKKLLLSDSGFYLCAWSVGGTDTQYFGPGTRLTVL.